Below are 17 T cell receptor beta chains sequenced from a single sample in a study of blood T cells in healthy people across ages. A J-beta primer mix and a sample-barcoded 5' primer were used in a second PCR of roughly 6 to 11 cycles. Via MiXCR, TCRdb re-called the 5' RACE reads, giving one row per CDR3 protein. Of just under 750,000 distinct CDR3 sequences listed, 22% are singletons. What was sequenced was blood. These receptor sequences come from a man aged 65 to 79 in good health.

This clonotype was seen a few times. The chain combines TRBV9 with TRBJ2-3; 10 positions agree with TRBD2. Losses at the gene ends were 2 bases for V and 2 bases for J; bases not matched to a gene: 2. There are 15 residues in the CDR3. Germline CDR1 is SGDLS and CDR2 is YYNGEE. This CDR3 is CASSVSGGITDTQYF. The CDR3 DNA reads TGTGCCAGCAGCGTTAGCGGGGGGATCACAGATACGCAGTATTTT.

This clonotype appeared many times. The chain recombines TRBV5-1 with TRBJ2-1; 9 bases match TRBD2. V was clipped by 1 base and J by 5 bases; unmatched bases: 10. CDR1 and CDR2 (germline): SGHRS, YFSETQ. The CDR3 has 17 residues. The CDR3 DNA is TGCGCCAGCAGCTTGACGGAGCGGGGGGTCCCCGACAATGAGCAGTTCTTC. This gives the protein CASSLTERGVPDNEQFF.

This clonotype was seen only a few times. The V gene is TRBV7-8, the J gene TRBJ2-1; a weak D match, TRBD1 (6 bases). The DNA end is a closer match to TRBJ2-7, so the J assignment may be wrong. The CDR3 has 15 residues. From germline, CDR1 is SGHVS and CDR2 FQNEAQ. CDR3 sequence: CASSPHRDTDYEQYF. CDR3 in DNA: TGTGCCAGCAGCCCGCATCGGGACACCGACTACGAGCAGTACTTC.

This clonotype was observed many times. This chain connects TRBV29-1 to TRBJ2-7; 8 bases agree with TRBD2. The V gene end was trimmed by 0 bases and the J gene end by 4 bases; junction bases not matched to a gene: 8. Germline CDR1 SQVTM, CDR2 ANQGSEA. This CDR3 comprises 15 residues. This CDR3 is CSVEDGGTSRYEQYF. CDR3 in DNA: TGCAGCGTTGAAGATGGGGGGACTAGTAGGTACGAGCAGTACTTC.

This clonotype turned up a few times. This chain links TRBV29-1 with TRBJ1-2; D gene uncertain. The germline V gene encodes CDR1 SQVTM and CDR2 ANQGSEA. This CDR3 spans 12 amino acids. V gave up 7 bases and J gave up 6 bases, with 15 bases separating them. The CDR3 region is CSGRVGGNGYTF. DNA for the CDR3: TGCAGCGGAAGAGTCGGAGGGAATGGCTACACCTTC.

This chain joins TRBV5-1 and TRBJ2-3, with a possible D match to TRBD2 (6 bases). CDR1 is SGHRS, CDR2 YFSETQ, per germline. The V gene lost 1 base and the J gene lost 3 bases, with 12 bases spanning the gap. The CDR3 is 15 residues long. Here the CDR3 reads CASSLMGRGTDTQYF. The DNA of the CDR3 is TGCGCCAGCAGCTTGATGGGGCGGGGAACAGATACGCAGTATTTT.

A few counts support this clonotype. A read error may explain this, as a much larger clone is one base away. Since the CDR3 does not end with the conserved phenylalanine or tryptophan, this likely comes from a read error. The chain carries TRBV18 and TRBJ1-1; no definite D call. The V and J ends lost 4 bases and 0 bases respectively, with 6 bases between them. Germline loops: CDR1 KGHSH, CDR2 LQKENI. CDR3 length: 13 residues. The CDR3 region is CASSQGMNTEAFL. CDR3 DNA: TGTGCCAGCTCACAGGGTATGAACACTGAAGCTTTCCTT.

This chain joins TRBV3-1 and TRBJ2-1; 12 nucleotides match TRBD2. The V gene's germline CDR1 is LGHDT and CDR2 YNNKEL (reference sequence). The length of the CDR3 is 15 residues. The trim removed 0 bases at V and 10 bases at J, leaving 4 bases unmatched. Written as DNA, the CDR3 is TGTGCCAGCAGCCAAGATCTAGCGGGGGGGAGGGAGCAGTTCTTC. This sequence encodes CASSQDLAGGREQFF.

This chain connects TRBV3-1 to TRBJ1-4, with D possibly being TRBD1 (5 bases). There are 16 residues in the CDR3. V lost 1 base to trimming and J lost 4 bases, with 13 bases between them. The germline V gene encodes CDR1 LGHDT and CDR2 YNNKEL (reference sequence). In nucleotides, the CDR3 is TGTGCCAGCAGCCAAGTTTGGGGCAGTAGTAATGAAAAACTGTTTTTT. Encoded protein: CASSQVWGSSNEKLFF.

The chain carries TRBV7-3 and TRBJ2-1; 8 bases line up with TRBD2. Germline V gene data show CDR1 as SGHTA and CDR2 as FQGTGA. Trimming cost V 0 bases and J 1 base; bases outside gene matches: 5. The CDR3 is 17 amino acids. The CDR3 DNA reads TGTGCCAGCAGCTTAACGGGTCTAGCGGGTTCCTACAATGAGCAGTTCTTC. Translation gives CASSLTGLAGSYNEQFF.

The J gene is TRBJ2-5, the V gene TRBV20-1; 8 bases line up with TRBD2. The DNA end is a closer match to TRBJ2-1, so the J assignment may be wrong. The CDR3 has 16 residues. Germline lookup yields CDR1 DFQATT and CDR2 SNEGSKA (reference sequence). The CDR3 sequence: CSARALTSAAHNEQFF. The DNA of the CDR3 is TGCAGTGCTAGAGCCCTGACTAGCGCTGCCCACAATGAGCAGTTCTTC.

This chain uses TRBV4-1 with TRBJ2-4; 8 bases map to TRBD2. CDR1 is MGHRA, CDR2 YSYEKL, per germline. V lost 0 bases and J lost 0; bases outside the gene matches: 7. There are 18 residues in the CDR3. DNA of the CDR3: TGCGCCAGCAGCCAAGATCCAGCGGGGGTGGGAGCCAAAAACATTCAGTACTTC. Translation gives CASSQDPAGVGAKNIQYF.

This clonotype has a handful of counts. This rearrangement joins TRBV11-1 to TRBJ2-5, with D possibly matching TRBD1 (5 bases). The CDR3 loop spans 14 amino acids. From germline, CDR1 is SGHAT and CDR2 FQDESV (reference sequence). Trimming removed 2 bases at V and 5 bases at J, with 12 bases between. The CDR3 bases are TGTGCCAGCAGCTTATGGCAGGGTAGGGAGACCCAGTACTTC. Protein: CASSLWQGRETQYF.

Details on this clonotype: The germline gene is not matched at one end of the junction; a read error may be the cause. CDR3 coding DNA: TGTGCCAGCAGCTTGGGACAGGGGGCAGAAAAACTGTTTTTT. This sequence encodes CASSLGQGAEKLFF. The chain links TRBV5-1 to TRBJ1-4; 12 bases align to TRBD1. Germline lookup yields CDR1 SGHRS and CDR2 YFSETQ. The CDR3 has 14 residues. Full variable domain (outside the CDR3, taken from reference TRBV5-1 and TRBJ1-4): KAGVTQTPRYLIKTRGQQVTLSCSPISGHRSVSWYQQTPGQGLQFLFEYFSETQRNKGNFPGRFSGRQFSNSRSEMNVSTLELGDSALYLCASSLGQGAEKLFFGSGTQLSVL.

This clonotype was counted many times. One junction end disagrees with the germline gene, perhaps due to a read error. The chain recombines TRBV5-1 with TRBJ2-2; D gene unclear. The length of the CDR3 is 13 residues. CDR1 SGHRS and CDR2 YFSETQ come from the germline V gene. The CDR3 loop reads CASSLGNTGELFF. CDR3 DNA: TGTGCCAGCAGCTTAGGGAACACCGGGGAGCTGTTTTTT.

The gene calls are TRBV7-2 and TRBJ2-1, with TRBD1 as a possible D gene (6 bases). CDR1 is SGHTA and CDR2 is FQGNSA in the germline V gene. V gave up 5 bases and J gave up 7 bases, with 12 bases separating them. The CDR3 contains 13 residues. The DNA of the CDR3 is TGTGCCAGCAGCCGAACGCAGGGGAATGAGCAGTTCTTC. It translates to CASSRTQGNEQFF.

This clonotype was recorded once. V usage is TRBV19 and J usage is TRBJ2-2; weak D call: TRBD1 (6 bases). The germline V gene has CDR1 LNHDA and CDR2 SQIVND (reference sequence). Trimming removed 6 bases from V and 5 bases from J, with 7 bases in between. CDR3 size: 12 residues. DNA of the CDR3: TGTGCCAGTAGGGGGGCAACCGGGGAGCTGTTTTTT. It is translated as CASRGATGELFF. The full variable domain, completed using reference TRBV19 and TRBJ2-2, is DGGITQSPKYLFRKEGQNVTLSCEQNLNHDAMYWYRQDPGQGLRLIYYSQIVNDFQKGDIAEGYSVSREKKESFPLTVTSAQKNPTAFYLCASRGATGELFFGEGSRLTVL.